A single sample is the source of the 2 T cell receptor beta chains below, sequenced in a study of cytomegalovirus exposure and HLA in healthy donors. Profiled with immunoSEQ multiplex PCR; TCRdb holds only in-frame clones, not every one. The table has over 200,000 clones, around four fifths seen once. The source material was PBMCs. These receptors were taken from a woman aged 18-29 years in good health and CMV-seronegative.

The V gene is TRBV9, the J gene TRBJ2-2; 9 bases map to TRBD2. The V segment lost 0 bases and the J segment 3 bases; nucleotides outside the gene matches: 3. This CDR3 contains 16 residues. Per the germline V gene, CDR1 is SGDLS and CDR2 is YYNGEE. CDR3 amino acids: CASSVGTSAYTGELFF. CDR3 DNA: TGTGCCAGCAGCGTAGGGACTAGCGCTTACACCGGGGAGCTGTTTTTT.

The chain is built from TRBV25-1 and TRBJ2-7, with TRBD2 as a possible D gene (5 bases). Trimming stripped 6 bases from V and 7 bases from J, with 10 bases between. In germline, CDR1 is MGHDK, CDR2 SYGVNS. CDR3 length: 11 residues. The CDR3 loop is CASSGVPEQYF. The DNA of the CDR3 is TGTGCCAGCAGCGGGGTTCCGGAGCAGTACTTC.